Below, 32 T cell receptor beta chains from the same sample are listed, as sequenced in a study of T cell responses to AZD1222 COVID-19 vaccine. Only in-frame clones appear in the TCRdb table, and some are missing; sequencing was by immunoSEQ multiplex PCR. The sample shows 55,000 to 65,000 clones, around 86% of them seen only once. The material sequenced was peripheral blood, taken on day 0 of AZD1222 vaccination. The receptors come from an adult in good health.

The V gene is TRBV12-3 or TRBV12-4, the J gene TRBJ1-2; D is ambiguous. Trimming cost V 2 bases and J 4 bases, with 8 bases left between them. This CDR3 has 13 amino acids. CDR3 in amino acids: CASSLTGSYGYTF. Written as DNA, the CDR3 is TGTGCCAGCAGTTTAACCGGGTCCTATGGCTACACCTTC.

The chain couples TRBV10-2 to TRBJ2-2, with D perhaps given as TRBD1 or TRBD2 (6 bases each). The ends were cut back, 6 bases at V and 5 bases at J, with 13 bases in the middle. Germline V CDR1 and CDR2: WSHSY, SAAADI. The CDR3 runs 14 residues. CDR3 in DNA: TGCGCCAGCAGGGGGGGCGTGATTACCGGGGAGCTGTTTTTT. Its protein is CASRGGVITGELFF.

This chain uses TRBV10-3 with TRBJ1-2; D gene uncertain. The CDR3 is made up of 14 amino acids. Trimming removed 3 bases at V and 6 bases at J, with 14 bases between. Germline V lookup: CDR1 ENHRY, CDR2 SYGVKD. The CDR3 region is CAISDSGLRNGYTF. CDR3 sequence (DNA): TGTGCCATCAGTGATTCGGGGTTAAGGAATGGCTACACCTTC.

This clone showed up just a few times. The V gene is TRBV5-1, the J gene TRBJ2-5; D is perhaps TRBD2 (6 bases). CDR1 and CDR2 from the germline V gene are SGHRS and YFSETQ. This CDR3 spans 14 amino acids. V was pared by 5 bases and J by 4 bases, with 15 bases between. The CDR3 sequence is CASSPGGRGETQYF. In DNA, the CDR3 is TGCGCCAGCAGTCCCGGGGGAAGGGGAGAGACCCAGTACTTC.

The chain employs TRBV9 and TRBJ1-1; D not resolved. The germline V gene has CDR1 SGDLS and CDR2 YYNGEE. The CDR3 is 14 residues long. Trimming removed 3 bases at V and 4 bases at J, with 13 bases between. The CDR3 region has the DNA TGTGCCAGCAGCGCCAGCTGGGTGCCCACTGAAGCTTTCTTT. Translation gives CASSASWVPTEAFF.

This clone has only one observation. This chain joins TRBV27 and TRBJ1-2; 7 nucleotides align to TRBD1. Germline V CDR1 and CDR2: MNHEY, SMNVEV (reference sequence). CDR3 length: 15 amino acids. The junction had 11 bases not matched to a gene; V was cut back by 2 bases and J by 8 bases. CDR3 sequence reads: CASSLIGQDAAGYTF. For the CDR3, the DNA is TGTGCCAGCAGTTTAATTGGACAGGACGCCGCGGGCTACACCTTC.

The V and J genes are TRBV2 and TRBJ1-1, with a possible D match to TRBD1 (5 bases). Germline V gene sequence: CDR1 SNHLY, CDR2 FYNNEI. This CDR3 has 13 residues. V was clipped by 5 bases and J by 4 bases, with 11 bases between them. DNA for the CDR3: TGTGCCAGCAGTAAGGGACCGAGCACTGAAGCTTTCTTT. It is translated as CASSKGPSTEAFF.

This chain connects TRBV7-3 to TRBJ2-5; 8 bases match TRBD1. Trimming removed 5 bases from V and 5 bases from J; junction bases left unmatched: 7. The CDR3 extends over 14 amino acids. Germline-derived CDR1 and CDR2 are SGHTA and FQGTGA. CDR3 in amino acids: CASSPGQGTETQYF. The CDR3 DNA sequence: TGTGCCAGCAGCCCCGGACAGGGAACCGAGACCCAGTACTTC. The full variable domain, its missing parts supplied by reference TRBV7-3 and TRBJ2-5, is GAGVSQTPSNKVTEKGKYVELRCDPISGHTALYWYRQSLGQGPEFLIYFQGTGAADDSGLPNDRFFAVRPEGSVSTLKIQRTERGDSAVYLCASSPGQGTETQYFGPGTRLLVL.

This clone was detected once. This sequence joins TRBV6-1 and TRBJ2-5; D might be TRBD1 (5 bases). From germline, CDR1 is MNHNS and CDR2 SASEGT. The CDR3 totals 15 residues. V lost 3 bases, J lost 5 bases, and 16 bases lay in between. This CDR3 is CASSEWGKGVETQYF. In DNA form, the CDR3 reads TGTGCCAGCAGTGAGTGGGGCAAAGGGGTGGAGACCCAGTACTTC.

This CDR3 is CASSLVGGTAPLHF. The CDR3 region has the DNA TGTGCCAGCAGCCTGGTCGGGGGTACGGCACCCCTCCACTTT. This chain links TRBV6-5 with TRBJ1-6; a weak D match, TRBD1 (5 bases). Germline loops: CDR1 MNHEY, CDR2 SVGAGI. This CDR3 is built from 14 residues. With 6 bases removed from V and 11 bases from J, the gap between germline ends came to 17 bases.

The chain has TRBV2 and TRBJ1-1; D possibly corresponds to TRBD1 (6 bases). Germline V gene lookup returns CDR1 SNHLY and CDR2 FYNNEI. The ends were cut back, 4 bases at V and 1 base at J, with 13 bases in the middle. The CDR3 is 15 residues long. The CDR3 is CASSVPGHQNTEAFF. CDR3 DNA sequence: TGTGCCAGCAGTGTCCCGGGACATCAGAACACTGAAGCTTTCTTT.

The rearrangement joins TRBV27 to TRBJ1-5; D not resolved. There are 13 residues in the CDR3. From germline, CDR1 is MNHEY and CDR2 SMNVEV (reference sequence). Trimming took 4 bases from V and 6 from J, leaving 10 bases between them. CDR3 in DNA: TGTGCCAGCAGTTCCCGCTGGACTCAGCCCCAGCATTTT. Protein product: CASSSRWTQPQHF.

V gene TRBV10-3 combines with J gene TRBJ1-2, with D unclear. The CDR3 is 18 amino acids. Germline CDR1 ENHRY, CDR2 SYGVKD. V lost 0 bases and J lost 2, with 19 bases in between. DNA for the CDR3: TGTGCCATCAGTGAGTCGTATAGGCCAGGCGGGCAGAACTATGGCTACACCTTC. It is translated as CAISESYRPGGQNYGYTF.

The V gene is TRBV27, the J gene TRBJ1-3; 7 bases map to TRBD1. The V gene's germline CDR1 is MNHEY and CDR2 SMNVEV (reference sequence). The ends lost 6 bases at V and 0 bases at J; junction bases unmatched: 5. The CDR3 has 15 amino acids. The CDR3 spells CASSRGGSSGNTIYF. The CDR3 region has the DNA TGTGCCAGCAGCAGGGGGGGGAGCTCTGGAAACACCATATATTTT.

The V and J genes are TRBV29-1 and TRBJ2-1; tentatively, D is TRBD1 (6 bases). Per germline, CDR1 SQVTM and CDR2 ANQGSEA. The CDR3 sequence is 15 residues long. V lost 0 bases to trimming and J lost 0 bases, with 9 bases between them. The CDR3 is CSVEDTGSSYNEQFF. CDR3 nucleotide sequence: TGCAGCGTTGAAGATACAGGGAGCTCCTACAATGAGCAGTTCTTC.

J is TRBJ1-2 and V is TRBV19, with D perhaps TRBD1 (5 bases). Germline CDR1 is LNHDA and CDR2 is SQIVND (reference sequence). The germline V and J ends were trimmed by 3 bases and 0 bases, with 8 bases remaining between them. CDR3 length: 14 residues. In DNA, the CDR3 is TGTGCCAGTAGTATGGGGGAAACTAACTATGGCTACACCTTC. Encoded protein: CASSMGETNYGYTF.

This chain uses TRBV4-1 with TRBJ1-1, with 8 bases matching TRBD1. V trimming: 4 bases; J trimming: 5 bases; junction bases outside the gene matches: 6. This CDR3 is built from 14 residues. CDR1 is MGHRA, CDR2 YSYEKL, per germline. CDR3 in amino acids: CASSLGQGGTEAFF. The CDR3 DNA is TGCGCCAGCAGCCTCGGACAGGGAGGGACTGAAGCTTTCTTT.

V usage is TRBV14 and J usage is TRBJ1-1; D gene uncertain. Trimming shortened V by 4 bases and J by 0 bases, and 6 bases separated the two germline ends. This CDR3 has 13 amino acids. Germline loops: CDR1 SGHDN, CDR2 FVKESK. CDR3 in amino acids: CASSLSMNTEAFF. In nucleotides, the CDR3 is TGTGCCAGCAGCCTTAGTATGAACACTGAAGCTTTCTTT.

V usage is TRBV9 and J usage is TRBJ2-5; TRBD1 might be the D (6 bases). Germline CDR1 and CDR2: SGDLS and YYNGEE. Trimming cost V 2 bases and J 5 bases, with 10 bases left between them. The CDR3 covers 13 residues. CDR3 region: CASSVQGRETQYF. Written as DNA, the CDR3 is TGTGCCAGCAGCGTTCAGGGGCGGGAGACCCAGTACTTC. The whole variable domain, remainder taken from reference TRBV9 and TRBJ2-5, is DSGVTQTPKHLITATGQRVTLRCSPRSGDLSVYWYQQSLDQGLQFLIQYYNGEERAKGNILERFSAQQFPDLHSELNLSSLELGDSALYFCASSVQGRETQYFGPGTRLLVL.

The chain uses TRBV27 and TRBJ2-2, with 7 bases fitting TRBD1. Trimming took 4 bases from V and 3 from J; bases not matched to a gene: 5. This CDR3 is 15 amino acids long. In germline, CDR1 is MNHEY, CDR2 SMNVEV (reference sequence). Here the CDR3 reads CASSYRGRDTGELFF. In DNA, the CDR3 is TGTGCCAGCAGTTACAGGGGAAGGGACACCGGGGAGCTGTTTTTT.

V usage is TRBV3-1 (or the pseudogene TRBV3-2) and J usage is TRBJ2-2; D tentatively fits TRBD1 or TRBD2 (5 bases each). The CDR3 runs 18 residues. V was clipped by 0 bases and J by 5 bases, with 19 bases between them. Germline V gene data show CDR1 as LGHDT and CDR2 as YNNKEL (reference sequence). The CDR3, as DNA: TGTGCCAGCAGCCAAGAAATGAGAGGGCAGGGCCGGACCGGGGAGCTGTTTTTT. As protein: CASSQEMRGQGRTGELFF.

The J gene is TRBJ1-4, the V gene TRBV9; D might be TRBD1 (6 bases). V shed 0 bases and J shed 8 bases, with 11 bases lying between them. CDR3 length: 14 residues. Germline CDR1 is SGDLS and CDR2 is YYNGEE. The CDR3 spells CASSVEAGEEKLFF. Here the CDR3 DNA reads TGTGCCAGCAGCGTAGAGGCAGGGGAGGAAAAACTGTTTTTT.

The gene calls are TRBV5-4 and TRBJ1-2, with D uncertain. V shed 0 bases and J shed 9 bases, with 18 bases lying between them. The CDR3 is made up of 15 amino acids. Looked up from germline, CDR1 is SGHNT and CDR2 is YYREEE (reference sequence). Here the CDR3 reads CASSLDPQLGNSYTF. The CDR3 DNA sequence: TGTGCCAGCAGCTTGGACCCGCAATTAGGCAATAGCTACACCTTC.

The chain has TRBV5-1 and TRBJ2-2; D is undetermined. The length of the CDR3 is 16 residues. Germline CDR1 SGHRS, CDR2 YFSETQ. The V and J ends lost 3 bases and 6 bases respectively, with 18 bases between them. This chain's CDR3 is CASSSTPVEGPGELFF. The DNA of the CDR3 is TGCGCCAGCAGCTCCACTCCCGTGGAAGGTCCCGGGGAGCTGTTTTTT.

This sequence joins TRBV5-6 and TRBJ2-7; no firm D call. This CDR3 contains 14 residues. Germline values: CDR1 SGHDT, CDR2 YYEEEE. V was clipped by 4 bases and J by 6 bases, with 17 bases between them. The CDR3 loop reads CASSPRTLVSEQYF. In nucleotides, the CDR3 is TGTGCCAGCAGCCCGCGGACCCTTGTGAGCGAGCAGTACTTC.

The CDR3 loop reads CASSSFRVRAGNTIYF. CDR3 DNA sequence: TGTGCCAGCAGCTCATTCAGGGTTCGCGCTGGAAACACCATATATTTT. The chain joins TRBV13 to TRBJ1-3, with D possibly matching TRBD1 (5 bases). This CDR3 contains 16 residues. Germline CDR1 and CDR2: PRHDT and FYEKMQ (reference sequence). V gave up 4 bases and J gave up 2 bases, with 15 bases separating them.

To note about this clone: A read error may produce the germline difference seen at one junction end. The rearrangement joins TRBV7-7 to TRBJ2-5; 9 bases align to TRBD1. This CDR3 has 15 residues. Germline lookup yields CDR1 SSHAT and CDR2 FNYEAQ (reference sequence). DNA for the CDR3: TGTGCTAGCAGCTTAGTGGGGACAGGGAAAGAGACCCAGTACTTC. As protein: CASSLVGTGKETQYF.

This chain links TRBV3-1 (or the pseudogene TRBV3-2) with TRBJ1-5; D is possibly TRBD1 (5 bases). V was shortened by 3 bases and J by 4 bases, with 13 bases between the two germline ends. From germline, CDR1 is LGHDT and CDR2 YNNKEL (reference sequence). The CDR3 has 15 residues. This CDR3 is CASSHSGGSNQPQHF. The CDR3 coding sequence is TGTGCCAGCAGCCACAGCGGGGGATCGAATCAGCCCCAGCATTTT.

CDR3 nucleotides: TGTGCCAGCAGCTACGCTGCGGGGAGCACAGATACGCAGTATTTT. It translates to CASSYAAGSTDTQYF. The chain joins TRBV7-3 to TRBJ2-3, with D perhaps matching TRBD2 (6 bases). The CDR3 sequence is 15 residues long. Trimming pared 4 bases from V and 0 bases from J, leaving 11 bases between. Germline CDR1 SGHTA, CDR2 FQGTGA. Supplemented by reference TRBV7-3 and TRBJ2-3, the full variable domain reads GAGVSQTPSNKVTEKGKYVELRCDPISGHTALYWYRQSLGQGPEFLIYFQGTGAADDSGLPNDRFFAVRPEGSVSTLKIQRTERGDSAVYLCASSYAAGSTDTQYFGPGTRLTVL.

V gene TRBV28 combines with J gene TRBJ2-5, with 12 nucleotides matching TRBD2. Looked up from germline, CDR1 is MDHEN and CDR2 is SYDVKM. The CDR3 sequence is 16 residues long. V gave up 3 bases and J gave up 5 bases; unmatched junction bases: 7. The DNA of the CDR3 is TGTGCCAGCAGTTTGTCCTGGACTAGCGGGGAGGAGACCCAGTACTTC. It is translated as CASSLSWTSGEETQYF.

The V call is TRBV6-1, the J call TRBJ1-1; 8 nucleotides line up with TRBD1. V shed 6 bases, J shed 1 base, and the junction held 10 bases outside the gene matches. The CDR3 sequence is 16 residues long. Germline values: CDR1 MNHNS, CDR2 SASEGT. The CDR3 loop reads CASRESLTGGNTEAFF. The CDR3 DNA reads TGTGCCAGCAGAGAAAGCCTTACAGGGGGGAACACTGAAGCTTTCTTT.

The chain uses TRBV5-1 and TRBJ1-1; D is possibly TRBD1 (6 bases). The germline V gene has CDR1 SGHRS and CDR2 YFSETQ. V was clipped by 5 bases and J by 3 bases, with 17 bases between them. The CDR3 contains 15 residues. The CDR3 region has the DNA TGCGCCAGCAGTAAGAGCAGGGGACTAGACACTGAAGCTTTCTTT. Amino acid sequence: CASSKSRGLDTEAFF.